The entry that follows covers one T cell receptor (beta chain) sequence. Antigen unknown. Clones were sequenced by immunoSEQ multiplex PCR, and TCRdb holds only the in-frame ones, with some missing. The sample lists more than 45,000 clones; 65% to 90% were seen once. The data stem from a study of OX40 agonist ivuxolimab in advanced cancers. In the study overall: Cancers in dose escalation were hepatocellular, melanoma, renal cell and head and neck.

Study-wide findings and caveats: Patients with a partial response at 0.1-3.0 mg/kg had among the lowest clonal expansion.

This CDR3 comprises 14 residues. Per the germline V gene, CDR1 is MNHEY and CDR2 is SVGAGI. V lost 4 bases to trimming and J lost 6 bases; unmatched junction nucleotides: 8. The sequenced sample was CD4+ or CD8+ T cells sorted from blood, obtained in a trial of the OX40 agonist ivuxolimab. The sequence derives from an adult with an advanced solid tumor such as melanoma, head and neck, liver or kidney cancer. The chain uses TRBV6-5 and TRBJ2-7; the match to TRBD1 covers 8 bases. For the CDR3, the DNA is TGTGCCAGCAGTTCCCGGACAGGGAGGCGCGAGCAGTACTTC. Amino acid sequence: CASSSRTGRREQYF.